The present T cell receptor (beta chain) was sequenced within a study of cytomegalovirus exposure and HLA in healthy donors (TCRdb year 2017). Regarding the complete study: In an earlier analysis of approximately 500 of the donors, around 290 Gb of sequence data and some 100 million unique TCR beta sequences from about 190 million T cells were reported. Approximately 300 gigabases of sequencing data and roughly 90 million unique TCR sequences were included in an early release covering several hundred HLA-typed donors. Of the 300 to 500 genotyped donors, 70% to 90% were placed in the genetic ancestry cluster associated with self-reported Caucasian donors. The aim of the study was to test whether cataloging public T cell receptors could identify signatures of past pathogen exposure. The study profiled the T cell repertoires of approximately 700 subjects by immunosequencing and related them to cytomegalovirus serostatus. Besides the first cohort of more than 650 subjects, a separate validation cohort made up of over 95 different subjects was used. High-throughput TCR immunosequencing, statistical association of individual TCRs with disease status, and machine learning were combined to predict cytomegalovirus infection status. To study patterns of TCR occurrence, a later analysis re-analyzed previously published TCR beta repertoires from around 670 donors and added high-resolution HLA genotyping. Rather than drawing on any new phenotypic data, the later analysis identified candidate immune exposures from TCR beta sequences and the way those sequences occurred across donors. In an earlier analysis of 500 to 650 of the donors, high-throughput TCR beta sequencing was used to judge whether each TCR beta V gene segment behaved as functional or pseudogenic. Alongside the repertoire data, information on donor age, sex, ethnicity and CMV serostatus was compiled. Genome-wide SNP genotypes for about three fifths of the roughly 700 donors were used in a later genetic analysis, which treated that subset as a discovery cohort. All discovery cohort repertoires had been generated using a single sequencing platform. Both class I and class II loci were covered by HLA typing, at four-digit resolution. Typing coverage varied by locus: about 629-640 donors for A, B, C, DRB1 and DQB1; about 520 for DQA1; more than 600 for DPA1; 450 to 480 for DPB1. A handful of DR-DQ haplotypes were treated as single units for association and clustering because of strong linkage in the cohort. Among about 400 genotyped donors of the cohort, an average of about 240,000 unique TCR beta nucleotide sequences was sequenced per donor, of which roughly 18% were non-productive. General conclusions and limits of the study: In a later analysis, the rate of TCR association differed among HLA loci, with DRB1 alleles having the most associated TCRs and HLA-C alleles having the fewest. According to a later genetic analysis, donors in an Asian-associated ancestry cluster had fewer N-insertions in productive TCRs than the approximately 700-donor mean. According to a later analysis, most CMV-associated TCR beta chains appeared to be HLA-restricted, and the HLA associations seemed to be driven largely by CMV exposure. Some IMGT-functional V segments, including TRBV6-2 and TRBV6-3, could not be distinguished by the 87-base-pair reads and were therefore excluded. While some public TCRs were present in many individuals, most TCR sequences turned up only very rarely across donors. According to a later analysis, parvovirus B19, influenza, CMV and Epstein-Barr virus appeared linked to several top co-occurrence clusters. In a later analysis, some 17,000 TCR beta sequences were associated with specific HLA alleles at a false discovery rate of 0.05. In an earlier analysis of 500 to 650 of the donors, most TCR beta V segments appeared in productive rearrangements about 90% or about 30% of the time, broadly matching IMGT annotations. It was suggested by the authors that the approach could potentially be generalized to other disease states and immunological phenotypes. A cluster of highly shared sequence variants was judged likely to be a technical artifact of the sequencing pipeline. A later genetic analysis associated a missense DCLRE1C variant with V-gene and J-gene trimming of TCR beta chains, and an independent cohort replicated the association. About 17 rarely observed V segments, including chromosome 9 orphons, were excluded from the earlier analysis of about 610 of the donors because counts were too low. Compared with equally common non-associated chains, HLA-associated TCR beta chains in a later analysis were more clonally expanded and had lower generation probabilities. Only TCR beta chains were sequenced in this cohort, and the absence of alpha or paired-chain data limited detectable features. A further reported finding was that TCR beta sequences accurately predicted the HLA-A and HLA-B alleles for most subjects in the first cohort. Correlated functional status among segregating V segments might be attributable to linkage disequilibrium, but an unknown experimental factor could not be ruled out. Sequencing depth was assumed to be roughly uniform across donors in the presence/absence analyses, though that assumption may not hold. When HLA alleles, especially DR and DQ, strongly co-occurred, TCR associations were difficult to assign to individual alleles. The study gave a list of more than 150 TCR beta chains associated with cytomegalovirus. In vitro tests confirmed that a few of the cytomegalovirus-associated TCR beta chains recognize cytomegalovirus antigens. The classifier was reported to diagnose cytomegalovirus status with high specificity and sensitivity in both the original cohort and the validation cohort. Because some donors lacked HLA typing at each locus, the association tests relied only on the typed subset. CMV serostatus was the only immune exposure information available for the cohort.

The library was built by means of the immunoSEQ multiplex PCR assay. For the multiplex PCR, a mixture combining 60 forward primers for TCR Vbeta segments and 13 reverse primers for TCR Jbeta segments was used. A multiplex PCR assay on genomic DNA amplified the CDR3 region of rearranged TCR beta genes. On the Illumina HiSeq System, the amplified TCR beta libraries were sequenced as 87-base-pair reads. Processing in the source paper ran as follows. A later analysis counted some 74 million unique TCR beta chains across the 550 to 800 repertoires, and some 11 million of these chains were shared by at least two donors. A nearest-neighbor algorithm error-corrected the raw reads and collapsed the reads into unique sequences, merging closely related sequences to remove PCR and sequencing errors. V, D and J gene segments were assigned by aligning CDR3 sequences to IMGT reference sequences. Each retained sequence needed at least a six-nucleotide match to both a V gene segment and a J gene segment. A rearrangement was called productive if the CDR3 had no stop codons and remained in frame with V and J, and every other rearrangement was called non-productive. Following IMGT convention, CDR3 was defined as the stretch from the second conserved V-encoded cysteine to the conserved J-encoded phenylalanine. The earlier analysis of approximately 590 of the donors excluded any sequence lacking an unambiguous match to a single V gene segment. An earlier analysis of approximately 590 of the donors called V segments functional above 56.7% productive rearrangements and segregating when the between-donor standard deviation exceeded 5%. A statistical classification framework was developed to diagnose cytomegalovirus status using the catalog of TCR beta chain sequences. V and J gene assignment, in a later analysis, came from comparing TCR nucleotide sequences with IMGT/GENE-DB human TR gene sequences. The TCRdist pipeline was used in a later analysis to assign CDR3 sequences and most-parsimonious VDJ recombination scenarios. In a later analysis, each TCR beta chain was defined by its CDR3 amino acid sequence together with its V-gene family, and reads lacking a unique V-gene family were excluded. To address suspected cross-contamination and a sequencing artifact, a later analysis removed over 500 highly shared, low-generation-probability nucleotide sequences. A later analysis calculated a clonal expansion index for each public chain from normalized within-repertoire ranks of inferred template counts. In a later analysis, generation probabilities were computed using a VDJ recombination model fitted to out-of-frame rearrangements, and the results were checked against IGoR. In a later analysis, hypergeometric tests were used to score TCR-TCR, TCR-HLA and TCR-CMV co-occurrence, with a repertoire-size bias correction applied to TCR pairs. In a later analysis, false discovery rates were estimated by permuting HLA or CMV assignments 20 times. A later analysis grouped co-occurring TCRs with DBSCAN, adding TCRdist sequence similarity when clustering within HLA-allele-positive subsets. For co-occurrence clustering, repertoires with fewer than 30,000 or more than 120,000 public chains were excluded, along with five or six repertoires with anomalous nucleotide sharing. This immuneACCESS table, as held by TCRdb, lists in-frame sequences with V and J called but not all clones. Of the missing ones, under half trace to an unresolved V gene in checked studies; the others have no known cause. That table is the source of V, J and clone size, and D and trimming were worked out from the DNA. The sample includes roughly 110,000 clones, with around three quarters observed a single time. The top ten clones comprise 0.79% of the sample.

Concerning this clone itself: No cognate antigen has been identified for it. No qualities accompany the bases; no much larger clone lies one base away.

In total, just over 650 healthy bone marrow donors made up the cohort. At the time of sampling, all cohort members were nominally healthy, though unrecorded immune exposures were likely present. The donor was CMV seronegative and belonged to the group of 352 seronegative cohort members. Every donor gave a peripheral blood sample, and the peripheral blood mononuclear cells from that sample were used for TCR beta sequencing. The Qiagen DNeasy Blood Extraction Kit was used to extract genomic DNA from the blood cell samples. The CDR3 runs 15 amino acids, cysteine and phenylalanine included. Only the CDR3 region is kept as DNA, spanning 45 bases read in frame from base 1. CDR1 SGHNT and CDR2 YYREEE were looked up in the germline V gene (reference sequence). The V end loses 4 bases and the J end loses 2 bases, and a stretch of 15 bases separates them.

Material for sequencing was PBMCs. The TCR originated in a boy younger than 18 in good health and CMV-seronegative. Recombination linked TRBV5-4 to TRBJ1-1; possibly the D gene is TRBD1, per 5 matching bases. The CDR3: CASSLGATVNTEAFF. The nucleotides are TGTGCCAGCAGCCTTGGGGCGACAGTTAACACTGAAGCTTTCTTT.